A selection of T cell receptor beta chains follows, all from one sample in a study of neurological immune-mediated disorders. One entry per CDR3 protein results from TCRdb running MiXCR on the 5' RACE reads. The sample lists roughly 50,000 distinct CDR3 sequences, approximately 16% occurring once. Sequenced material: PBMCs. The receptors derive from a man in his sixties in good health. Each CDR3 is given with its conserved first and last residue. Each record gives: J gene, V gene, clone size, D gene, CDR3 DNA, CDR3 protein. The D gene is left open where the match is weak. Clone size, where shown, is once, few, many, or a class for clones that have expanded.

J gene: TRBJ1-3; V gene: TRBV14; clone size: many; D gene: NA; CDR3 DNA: TGTGCCAGCAGCCCCAGGGCGAGCTCTGGAAACACCATATATTTT; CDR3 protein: CASSPRASSGNTIYF
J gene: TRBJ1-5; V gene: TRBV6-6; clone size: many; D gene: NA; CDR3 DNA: TGTGCCAGCAGTCTAAACGGGCCTAATCAGCCCCAGCATTTT; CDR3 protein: CASSLNGPNQPQHF
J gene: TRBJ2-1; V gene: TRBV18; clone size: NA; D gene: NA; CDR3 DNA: TGTGCCATCTCACCCCAGGGCTTCTCGGGACCAGGGGAGCAGTTCTTC; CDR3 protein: CAISPQGFSGPGEQFF
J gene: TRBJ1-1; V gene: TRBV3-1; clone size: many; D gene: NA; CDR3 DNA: TGTGCCAGCAGCCAAGCGGCAGGGCGGACTGAAGCTTTCTTT; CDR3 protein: CASSQAAGRTEAFF
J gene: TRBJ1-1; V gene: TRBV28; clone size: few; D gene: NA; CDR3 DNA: TGTGCCAGCAGCCGGGGGTGGGGCCGGGCTTTCTTT; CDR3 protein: CASSRGWGRAFF
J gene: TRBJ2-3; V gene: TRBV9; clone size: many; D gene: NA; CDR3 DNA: TGTGCCAGCAGCGTAGGGCAGGATCAAGATACGCAGTATTTT; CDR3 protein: CASSVGQDQDTQYF
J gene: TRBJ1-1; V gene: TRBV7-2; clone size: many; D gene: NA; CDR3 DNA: TGTGCCAGCAGCCCCCGCTGGAGGAACACTGAAGCTTTCTTT; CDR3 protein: CASSPRWRNTEAFF
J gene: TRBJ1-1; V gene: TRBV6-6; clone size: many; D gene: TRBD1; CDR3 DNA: TGTGCCACCAAATACAGGGGAACTGAAGCTTTCTTT; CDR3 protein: CATKYRGTEAFF
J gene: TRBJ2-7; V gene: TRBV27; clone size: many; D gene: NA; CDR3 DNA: TGTGCCAGCAGTTTATCTGGACAACACTACGAGCAGTACTTC; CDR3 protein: CASSLSGQHYEQYF
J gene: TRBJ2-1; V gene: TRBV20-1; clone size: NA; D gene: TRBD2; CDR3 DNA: TGCAGTGCATTAGCTGGGGGTGGAGGACTAGCGGGTCGGATTTACAATGAGCAGTTCTTC; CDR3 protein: CSALAGGGGLAGRIYNEQFF
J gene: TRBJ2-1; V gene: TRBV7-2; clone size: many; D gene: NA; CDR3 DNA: TGTGCCAGCGGCCCTAGATCCCCATTCAATGAGCAGTTCTTC; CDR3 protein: CASGPRSPFNEQFF
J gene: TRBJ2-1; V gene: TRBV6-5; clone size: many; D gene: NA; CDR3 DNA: TGTGCCAGCAGCCCCGGGGGCGGTGGGACTCCTGACAATGAGCAGTTCTTC; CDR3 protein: CASSPGGGGTPDNEQFF
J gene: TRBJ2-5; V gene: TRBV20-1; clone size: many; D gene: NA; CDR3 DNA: TGCAGTGCTGCACAGGGTGGTGAGACCCAGTACTTC; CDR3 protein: CSAAQGGETQYF
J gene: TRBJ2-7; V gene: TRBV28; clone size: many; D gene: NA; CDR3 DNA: TGTGCCAGCATGAGTAGCGCCCCCTACGAGCAGTACTTC; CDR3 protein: CASMSSAPYEQYF
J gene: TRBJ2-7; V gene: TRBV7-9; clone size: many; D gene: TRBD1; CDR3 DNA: TGTGCCAGCAGCTTACCGGGACAGGGCCCCTACGAGCAGTACTTC; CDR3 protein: CASSLPGQGPYEQYF
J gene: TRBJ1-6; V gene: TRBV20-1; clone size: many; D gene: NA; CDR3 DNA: TGCAGTGCTAGAACAGGGATTTCAAATTCACCCCTCCACTTT; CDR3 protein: CSARTGISNSPLHF
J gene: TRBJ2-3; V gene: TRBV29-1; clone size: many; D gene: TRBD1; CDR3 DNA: TGCAGCGCACGGACAGGGAACACAGATACGCAGTATTTT; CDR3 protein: CSARTGNTDTQYF
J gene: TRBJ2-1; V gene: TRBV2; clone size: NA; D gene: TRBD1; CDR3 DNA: TGTGCCAGCAGTACCGGGACAGGGAGGTTAAATGAGCAGTTCTTC; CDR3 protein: CASSTGTGRLNEQFF